The entry below gives a single T cell receptor (beta chain) sequence along with its context. The sample comes from a study of blood T cell repertoires in COVID-19. Profiling relied on immunoSEQ multiplex PCR, and the TCRdb table lists in-frame clones only, not all of them. The sample includes around 190,000 clones, 80% to 90% of them seen just once. This CDR3 region has 13 residues. The junction had 3 bases not matched to a gene; V was cut back by 4 bases and J by 4 bases. CDR1 and CDR2 (germline): SEHNR, FQNEAQ (reference sequence). The clonotype was recovered from a human donor in a cohort sampled during active COVID-19. This chain links TRBV7-9 with TRBJ1-2; 7 bases are shared with TRBD1. Sequenced: peripheral blood. The CDR3 sequence: CASSSQGTYGYTF. Written as DNA, the CDR3 is TGTGCCAGCAGCTCACAGGGGACCTATGGCTACACCTTC.